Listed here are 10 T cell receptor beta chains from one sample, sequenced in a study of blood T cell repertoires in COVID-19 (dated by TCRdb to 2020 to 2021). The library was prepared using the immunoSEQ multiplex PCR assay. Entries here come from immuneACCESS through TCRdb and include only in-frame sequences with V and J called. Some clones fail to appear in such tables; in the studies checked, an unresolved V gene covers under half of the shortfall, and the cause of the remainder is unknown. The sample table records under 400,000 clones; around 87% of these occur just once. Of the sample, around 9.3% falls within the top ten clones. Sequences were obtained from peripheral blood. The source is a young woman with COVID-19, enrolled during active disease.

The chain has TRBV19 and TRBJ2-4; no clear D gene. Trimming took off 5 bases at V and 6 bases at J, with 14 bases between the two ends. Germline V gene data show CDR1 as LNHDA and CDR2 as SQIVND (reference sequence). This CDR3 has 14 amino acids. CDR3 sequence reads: CASSLRPPGNIQYF. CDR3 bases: TGTGCCAGTAGTTTAAGACCGCCGGGAAACATTCAGTACTTC.

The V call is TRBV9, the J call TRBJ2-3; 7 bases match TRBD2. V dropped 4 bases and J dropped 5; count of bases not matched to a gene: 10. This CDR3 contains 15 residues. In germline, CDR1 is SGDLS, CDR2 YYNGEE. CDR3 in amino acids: CASSPRAGDGDTQYF. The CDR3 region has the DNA TGTGCCAGCAGCCCTAGGGCGGGGGACGGAGATACGCAGTATTTT.

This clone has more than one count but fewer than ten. The CDR3 here is CASSSLVGGGNTEAFF. The CDR3 DNA sequence: TGTGCCAGCAGCTCCCTGGTGGGGGGGGGCAACACTGAAGCTTTCTTT. The V gene is TRBV7-8, the J gene TRBJ1-1, with D perhaps matching TRBD1 (6 bases). V was shortened by 4 bases and J by 2 bases, with 17 bases between the two germline ends. CDR3 length: 16 residues. Germline V lookup: CDR1 SGHVS, CDR2 FQNEAQ. Looking up the rest from reference TRBV7-8 and TRBJ1-1 gives the full variable domain: GAGVSQSPRYKVAKRGQDVALRCDPISGHVSLFWYQQALGQGPEFLTYFQNEAQLDKSGLPSDRFFAERPEGSVSTLKIQRTQQEDSAVYLCASSSLVGGGNTEAFFGQGTRLTVV.

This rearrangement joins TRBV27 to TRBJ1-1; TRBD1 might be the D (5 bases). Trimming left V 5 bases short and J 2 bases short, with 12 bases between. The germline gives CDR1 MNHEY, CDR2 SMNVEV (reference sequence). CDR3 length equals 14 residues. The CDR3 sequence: CASSPRQRNTEAFF. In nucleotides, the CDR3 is TGTGCCAGCAGTCCGAGACAGAGAAACACTGAAGCTTTCTTT.

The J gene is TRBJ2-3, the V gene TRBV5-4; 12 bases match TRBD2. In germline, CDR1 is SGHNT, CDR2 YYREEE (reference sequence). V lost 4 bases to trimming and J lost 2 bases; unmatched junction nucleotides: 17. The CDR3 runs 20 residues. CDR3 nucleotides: TGTGCCAGCAGCATACCGGGACAGGGGAGGACTAGCGGGGTCACAGATACGCAGTATTTT. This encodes CASSIPGQGRTSGVTDTQYF.

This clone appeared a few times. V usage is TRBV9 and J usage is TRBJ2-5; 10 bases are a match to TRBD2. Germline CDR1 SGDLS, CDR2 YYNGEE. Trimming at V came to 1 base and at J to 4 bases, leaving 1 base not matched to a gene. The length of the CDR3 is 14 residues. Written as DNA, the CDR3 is TGTGCCAGCAGCGTAAGCGGGAGGGCAGAGACCCAGTACTTC. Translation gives CASSVSGRAETQYF. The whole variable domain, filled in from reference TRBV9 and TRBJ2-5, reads DSGVTQTPKHLITATGQRVTLRCSPRSGDLSVYWYQQSLDQGLQFLIQYYNGEERAKGNILERFSAQQFPDLHSELNLSSLELGDSALYFCASSVSGRAETQYFGPGTRLLVL.

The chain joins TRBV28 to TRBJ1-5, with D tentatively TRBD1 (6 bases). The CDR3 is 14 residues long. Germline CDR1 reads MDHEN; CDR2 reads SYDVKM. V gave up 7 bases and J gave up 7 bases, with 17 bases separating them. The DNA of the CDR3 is TGTGCCAGCACCTCACTCGGGACAAACCAGCCCCAGCATTTT. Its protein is CASTSLGTNQPQHF.

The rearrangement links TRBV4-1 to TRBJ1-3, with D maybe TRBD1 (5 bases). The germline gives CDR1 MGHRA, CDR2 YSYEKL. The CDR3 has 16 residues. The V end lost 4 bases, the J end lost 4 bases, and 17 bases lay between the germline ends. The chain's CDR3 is CASSPGRAGGGNTIYF. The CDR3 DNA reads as TGCGCCAGCAGCCCGGGGAGGGCCGGGGGAGGAAACACCATATATTTT.

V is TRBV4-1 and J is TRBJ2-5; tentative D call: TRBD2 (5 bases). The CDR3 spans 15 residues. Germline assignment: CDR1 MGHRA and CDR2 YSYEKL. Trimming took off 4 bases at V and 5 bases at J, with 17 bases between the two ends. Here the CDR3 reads CASSPHVRGSETQYF. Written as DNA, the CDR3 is TGCGCCAGCAGCCCCCACGTCCGGGGTTCGGAGACCCAGTACTTC.

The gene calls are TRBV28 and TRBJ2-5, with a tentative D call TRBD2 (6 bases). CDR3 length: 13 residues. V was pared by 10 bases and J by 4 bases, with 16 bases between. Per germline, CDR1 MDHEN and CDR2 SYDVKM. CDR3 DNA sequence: TGTGCCACCAGCAGTAGGAGGGGAGAGACCCAGTACTTC. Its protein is CATSSRRGETQYF.